This T cell receptor beta chain was documented in a study of T cell repertoires in cytomegalovirus infection. In TCRdb, the reads were re-called with MiXCR into one record per CDR3 protein. The repertoire holds roughly 350,000 distinct CDR3 sequences, nearly 35% seen once, with roughly 14% in the top ten. Germline assignment: CDR1 DFQATT and CDR2 SNEGSKA (reference sequence). This CDR3 has 13 amino acids. The germline V and J ends were trimmed by 3 bases and 6 bases, with 12 bases remaining between them. As for this clonotype: What it binds is not known.

This clonotype was sampled from a human donor in good health (CMV status not recorded). Some clones in this sample may be carry-over from other donors' samples. This material consisted of cultured PBMCs, taken from culture after CMV antigen stimulation. The J gene is TRBJ1-5, the V gene TRBV20-1, with a tentative D call TRBD1 (6 bases). This CDR3 reads CSASKAGAQPQHF. The CDR3 nucleotides read TGCAGTGCTAGTAAGGCAGGGGCTCAGCCCCAGCATTTT.